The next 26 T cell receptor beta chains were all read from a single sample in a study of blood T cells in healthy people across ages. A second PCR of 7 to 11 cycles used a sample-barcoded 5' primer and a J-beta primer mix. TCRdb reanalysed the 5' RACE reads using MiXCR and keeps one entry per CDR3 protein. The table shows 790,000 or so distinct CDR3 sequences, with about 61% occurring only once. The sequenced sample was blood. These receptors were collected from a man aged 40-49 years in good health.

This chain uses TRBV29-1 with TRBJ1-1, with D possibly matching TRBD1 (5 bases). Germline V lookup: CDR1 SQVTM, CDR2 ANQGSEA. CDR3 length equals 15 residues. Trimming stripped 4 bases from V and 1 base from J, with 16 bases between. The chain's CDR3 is CSVGPGRGGNTEAFF. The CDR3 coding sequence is TGCAGCGTTGGTCCCGGGAGGGGAGGGAACACTGAAGCTTTCTTT.

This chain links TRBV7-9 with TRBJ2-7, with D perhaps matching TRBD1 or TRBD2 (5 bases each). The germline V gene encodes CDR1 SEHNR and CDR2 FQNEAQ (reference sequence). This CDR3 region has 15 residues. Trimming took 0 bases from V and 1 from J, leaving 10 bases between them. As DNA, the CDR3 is TGTGCCAGCAGCTTAGCGAGGGCAGGGTCCTACGAGCAGTACTTC. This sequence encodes CASSLARAGSYEQYF.

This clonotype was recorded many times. CDR3 amino acids: CASSVAGTDTQYF. CDR3 sequence (DNA): TGTGCCAGCAGCGTAGCCGGCACAGATACGCAGTATTTT. The gene calls are TRBV9 and TRBJ2-3; D unclear. Germline CDR1 reads SGDLS; CDR2 reads YYNGEE. Trimming removed 0 bases at V and 1 base at J, with 3 bases between. This CDR3 spans 13 amino acids.

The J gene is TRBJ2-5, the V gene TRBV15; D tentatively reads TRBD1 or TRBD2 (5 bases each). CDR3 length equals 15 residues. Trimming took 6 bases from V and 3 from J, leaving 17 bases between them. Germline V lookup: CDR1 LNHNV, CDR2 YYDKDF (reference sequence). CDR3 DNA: TGTGCCACCAGTGTTGGGGGAAAAAATAAAGAGACCCAGTACTTC. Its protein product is CATSVGGKNKETQYF.

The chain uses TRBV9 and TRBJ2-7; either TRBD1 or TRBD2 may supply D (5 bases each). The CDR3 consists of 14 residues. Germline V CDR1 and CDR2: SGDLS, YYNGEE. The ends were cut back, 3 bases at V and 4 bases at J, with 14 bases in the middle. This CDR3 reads CASSAGQAEYEQYF. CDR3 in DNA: TGTGCCAGCAGCGCTGGACAAGCGGAATACGAGCAGTACTTC.

DNA for the CDR3: TGTGCCAGCAGCATAGTTTATGGGCAGTACTTC. This encodes CASSIVYGQYF. The chain links TRBV7-9 to TRBJ2-5; D is undetermined. V lost 5 bases and J lost 11, with 12 bases in between. Germline V CDR1 and CDR2: SEHNR, FQNEAQ (reference sequence). This CDR3 is 11 amino acids long.

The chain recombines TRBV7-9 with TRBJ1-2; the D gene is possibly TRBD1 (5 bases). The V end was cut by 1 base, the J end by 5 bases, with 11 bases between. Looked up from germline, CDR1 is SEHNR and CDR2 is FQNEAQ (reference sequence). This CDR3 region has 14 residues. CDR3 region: CASSLDSRGYGYTF. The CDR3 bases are TGTGCCAGCAGCTTAGATTCTCGGGGGTATGGCTACACCTTC.

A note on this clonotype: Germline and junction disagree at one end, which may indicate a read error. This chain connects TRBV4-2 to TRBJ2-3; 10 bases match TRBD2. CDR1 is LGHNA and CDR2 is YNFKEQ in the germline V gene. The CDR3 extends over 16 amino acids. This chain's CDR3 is CAGSQRQREGGDTQYF. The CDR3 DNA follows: TGTGCCGGCAGCCAAAGACAGCGGGAGGGGGGAGATACGCAGTATTTT.

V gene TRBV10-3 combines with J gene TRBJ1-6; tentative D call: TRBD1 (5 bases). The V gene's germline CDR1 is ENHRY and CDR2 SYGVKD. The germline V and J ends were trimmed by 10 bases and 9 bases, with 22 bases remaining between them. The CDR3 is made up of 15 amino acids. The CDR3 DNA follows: TGTGCCACCAGGGTCGGGACCGGGGATTTTTCACCCCTCCACTTT. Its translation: CATRVGTGDFSPLHF.

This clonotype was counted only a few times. CDR3 amino acids: CASSHGRSQETQYF. CDR3 DNA sequence: TGTGCCAGCAGTCATGGCCGGAGCCAAGAGACCCAGTACTTC. The V and J genes are TRBV6-6 and TRBJ2-5; D unresolved. Germline CDR1 and CDR2: MNHNY and SVGAGI (reference sequence). The CDR3 spans 14 residues. The germline V and J ends were trimmed by 5 bases and 1 base, with 11 bases remaining between them.

The CDR3 coding sequence is TGCAGCGTGTCTTTTACCTATAATTCACCCCTCCACTTT. This gives the protein CSVSFTYNSPLHF. The chain employs TRBV29-1 and TRBJ1-6; D is ambiguous. CDR3 length: 13 residues. Germline V CDR1 and CDR2: SQVTM, ANQGSEA. V was trimmed by 6 bases and J by 2 bases, leaving 8 bases between them.

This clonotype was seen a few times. CDR3 DNA sequence: TGTGCCAGCAGCCAAGTAGCAGGGGGCTTAGGAACTGAAGCTTTCTTT. Translated: CASSQVAGGLGTEAFF. The chain joins TRBV4-2 to TRBJ1-1; 8 positions agree with TRBD1. V lost 1 base to trimming and J lost 5 bases; unmatched junction nucleotides: 9. Germline V gene sequence: CDR1 LGHNA, CDR2 YNFKEQ. The CDR3 contains 16 residues.

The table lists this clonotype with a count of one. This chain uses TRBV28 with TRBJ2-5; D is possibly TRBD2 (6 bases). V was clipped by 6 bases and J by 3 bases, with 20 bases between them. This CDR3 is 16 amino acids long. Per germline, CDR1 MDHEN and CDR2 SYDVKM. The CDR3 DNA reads TGTGCCAGCAGCTCGCCCCGGAGGGTAGAGGAAGAGACCCAGTACTTC. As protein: CASSSPRRVEEETQYF.

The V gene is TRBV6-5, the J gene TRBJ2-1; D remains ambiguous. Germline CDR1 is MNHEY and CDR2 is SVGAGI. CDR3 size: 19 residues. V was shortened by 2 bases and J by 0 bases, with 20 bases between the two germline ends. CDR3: CASSYVSVPATRSYNEQFF. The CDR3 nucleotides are TGTGCCAGCAGTTACGTTTCTGTTCCTGCTACACGCTCCTACAATGAGCAGTTCTTC.

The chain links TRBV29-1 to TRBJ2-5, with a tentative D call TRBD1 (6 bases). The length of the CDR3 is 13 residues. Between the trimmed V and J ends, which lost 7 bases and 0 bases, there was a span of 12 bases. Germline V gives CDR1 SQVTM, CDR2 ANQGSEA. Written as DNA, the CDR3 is TGCAGCGGTTACAGGGAGTACCAAGAGACCCAGTACTTC. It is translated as CSGYREYQETQYF.

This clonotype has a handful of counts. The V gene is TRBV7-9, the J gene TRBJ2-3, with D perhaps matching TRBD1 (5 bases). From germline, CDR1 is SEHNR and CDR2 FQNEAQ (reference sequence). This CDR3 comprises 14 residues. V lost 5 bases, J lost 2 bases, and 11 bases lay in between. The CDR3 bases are TGTGCCAGCAGCCTCGGACATAACACAGATACGCAGTATTTT. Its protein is CASSLGHNTDTQYF.

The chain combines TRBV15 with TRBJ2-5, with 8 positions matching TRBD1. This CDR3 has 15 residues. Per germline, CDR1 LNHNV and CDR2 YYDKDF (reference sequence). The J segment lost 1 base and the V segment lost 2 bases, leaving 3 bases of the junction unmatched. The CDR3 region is CATSRPDRVQETQYF. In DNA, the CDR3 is TGTGCCACCAGCAGACCGGACAGGGTCCAAGAGACCCAGTACTTC. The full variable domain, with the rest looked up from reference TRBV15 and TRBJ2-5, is DAMVIQNPRYQVTQFGKPVTLSCSQTLNHNVMYWYQQKSSQAPKLLFHYYDKDFNNEADTPDNFQSRRPNTSFCFLDIRSPGLGDTAMYLCATSRPDRVQETQYFGPGTRLLVL.

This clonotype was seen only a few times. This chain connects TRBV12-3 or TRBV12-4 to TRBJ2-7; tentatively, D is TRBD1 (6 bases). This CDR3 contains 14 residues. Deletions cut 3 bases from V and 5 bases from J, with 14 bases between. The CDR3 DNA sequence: TGTGCCAGCAGTTTGGTCCAGGGGAGAGACGAGCAGTACTTC. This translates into CASSLVQGRDEQYF.

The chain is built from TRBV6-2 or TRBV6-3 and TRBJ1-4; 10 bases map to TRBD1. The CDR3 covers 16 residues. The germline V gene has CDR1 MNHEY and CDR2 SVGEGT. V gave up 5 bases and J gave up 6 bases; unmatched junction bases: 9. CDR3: CASSLIGTGEYEKLFF. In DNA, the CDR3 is TGTGCCAGCAGTCTGATCGGGACAGGGGAGTATGAAAAACTGTTTTTT.

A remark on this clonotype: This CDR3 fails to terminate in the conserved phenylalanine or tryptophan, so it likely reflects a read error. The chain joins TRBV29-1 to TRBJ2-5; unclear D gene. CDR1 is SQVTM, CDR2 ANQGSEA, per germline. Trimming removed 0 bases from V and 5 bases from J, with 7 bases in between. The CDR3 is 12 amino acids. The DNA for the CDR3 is TGCAGCGTTGAAGATCCGGGTGAGACCCAGTACTTA. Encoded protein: CSVEDPGETQYL.

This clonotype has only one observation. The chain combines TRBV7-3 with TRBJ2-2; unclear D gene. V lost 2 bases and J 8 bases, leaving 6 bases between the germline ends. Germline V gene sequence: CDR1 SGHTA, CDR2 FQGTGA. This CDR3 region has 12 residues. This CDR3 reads CASSLEEGELFF. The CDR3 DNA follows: TGTGCCAGCAGCTTAGAAGAAGGGGAGCTGTTTTTT.

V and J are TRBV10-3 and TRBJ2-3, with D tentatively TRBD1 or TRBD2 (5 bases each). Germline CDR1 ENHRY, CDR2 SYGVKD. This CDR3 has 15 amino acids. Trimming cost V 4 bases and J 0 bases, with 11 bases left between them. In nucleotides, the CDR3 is TGTGCCATCAGTGCGGGACGGACTAGCACAGATACGCAGTATTTT. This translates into CAISAGRTSTDTQYF.

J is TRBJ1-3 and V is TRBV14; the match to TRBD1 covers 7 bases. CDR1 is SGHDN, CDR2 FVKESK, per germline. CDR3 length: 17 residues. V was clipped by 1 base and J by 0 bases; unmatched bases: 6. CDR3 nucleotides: TGTGCCAGCAGCCAAGTACCGGACAGGTCCTCTGGAAACACCATATATTTT. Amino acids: CASSQVPDRSSGNTIYF.

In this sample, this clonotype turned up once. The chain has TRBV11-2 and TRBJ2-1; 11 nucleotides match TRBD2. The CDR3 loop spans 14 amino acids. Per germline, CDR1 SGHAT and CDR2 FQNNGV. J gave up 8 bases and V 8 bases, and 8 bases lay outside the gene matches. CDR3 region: CASGLLAGAHEQFF. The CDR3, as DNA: TGTGCCAGCGGTTTACTAGCGGGAGCCCATGAGCAGTTCTTC.

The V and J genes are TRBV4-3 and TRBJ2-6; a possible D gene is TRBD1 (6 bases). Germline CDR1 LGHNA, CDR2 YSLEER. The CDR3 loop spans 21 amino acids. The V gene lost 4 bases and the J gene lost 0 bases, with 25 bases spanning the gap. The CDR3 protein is CASSLRGVADRETSGANVLTF. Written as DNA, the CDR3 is TGCGCCAGCAGCCTAAGAGGGGTCGCGGACAGAGAGACCTCTGGGGCCAACGTCCTGACTTTC.

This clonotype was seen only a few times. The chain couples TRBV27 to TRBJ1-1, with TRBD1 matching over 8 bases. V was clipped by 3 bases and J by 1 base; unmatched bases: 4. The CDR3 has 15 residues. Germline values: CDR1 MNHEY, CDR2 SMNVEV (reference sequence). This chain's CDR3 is CASSFTTGANTEAFF. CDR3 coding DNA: TGTGCCAGCAGTTTCACGACAGGGGCGAACACTGAAGCTTTCTTT.